A single sample is the source of the 29 T cell receptor beta chains below, sequenced in a study of preoperative IRX-2 immunotherapy in early breast cancer. The treatment here: preoperative locoregional IRX-2 cytokine immunotherapy. The table came from immunoSEQ multiplex PCR; TCRdb's copy has only in-frame clones and leaves some out. Of 35,000 to 50,000 clones detected, over 85% appear once; the ten largest clones hold over 1.5%. Material: tumor tissue, obtained after IRX-2 immunotherapy. The receptors come from a human donor with breast cancer.

The rearrangement uses TRBV30 and TRBJ2-1; 10 nucleotides match TRBD2. The CDR3 contains 14 residues. Unmatched junction bases numbered 5, after V lost 6 bases and J lost 3 bases. Germline loops: CDR1 GTSNPN, CDR2 SVGIG (reference sequence). The CDR3 spells CACVPSGSYNEQFF. The DNA for the CDR3 is TGTGCCTGTGTACCTAGCGGGAGCTACAATGAGCAGTTCTTC.

This rearrangement joins TRBV5-4 to TRBJ2-2, with D possibly TRBD1 on 5 matching bases. V was cut by 5 bases and J by 2 bases, with 16 bases left in between. From germline, CDR1 is SGHNT and CDR2 YYREEE (reference sequence). The CDR3 length is 16 residues. CDR3 nucleotide sequence: TGTGCCAGCAGAACAACAGGCGCGCCAAACACCGGGGAGCTGTTTTTT. It codes for CASRTTGAPNTGELFF.

The chain recombines TRBV2 with TRBJ1-4; D possibly corresponds to TRBD1 (6 bases). V lost 5 bases, J lost 7 bases, and 14 bases lay in between. Germline V gene sequence: CDR1 SNHLY, CDR2 FYNNEI. The CDR3 is 14 amino acids. The CDR3 nucleotides are TGTGCCAGCAGTTCACAGGGTGTGGGTGAAAAACTGTTTTTT. Protein sequence: CASSSQGVGEKLFF.

The rearrangement links TRBV6-1 to TRBJ2-4; no definite D call. CDR1 is MNHNS, CDR2 SASEGT, per germline. This CDR3 has 14 residues. Trimming stripped 7 bases from V and 8 bases from J, with 18 bases between. The CDR3 loop reads CASIRAPPADIQYF. CDR3 sequence (DNA): TGTGCCAGCATTCGGGCCCCCCCGGCGGACATTCAGTACTTC.

This sequence joins TRBV9 and TRBJ1-1; no reliable D call. V dropped 1 base and J dropped 2 bases, with 9 bases sitting between them. CDR1 is SGDLS, CDR2 YYNGEE, per germline. The CDR3 covers 14 residues. The CDR3 here is CASSVIGTNTEAFF. The CDR3 coding sequence is TGTGCCAGCAGCGTAATTGGCACCAACACTGAAGCTTTCTTT.

The chain links TRBV4-2 to TRBJ1-2; D perhaps matches TRBD1 (6 bases). The germline V and J ends were trimmed by 0 bases and 8 bases, with 16 bases remaining between them. The V gene's germline CDR1 is LGHNA and CDR2 YNFKEQ. This CDR3 is built from 15 residues. The CDR3 DNA reads as TGTGCCAGCAGCCAAGATTCTACAGGGAGGTACGGCTACACCTTC. Amino acid sequence: CASSQDSTGRYGYTF.

The chain joins TRBV7-8 to TRBJ1-3; perhaps TRBD1 as D (6 bases). CDR1 and CDR2 from the germline V gene are SGHVS and FQNEAQ. The CDR3 extends over 13 amino acids. Between the trimmed V and J ends, which lost 3 bases and 7 bases, there was a span of 10 bases. The CDR3 bases are TGTGCCAGCAGCTTGGGACAACAGAACACCATATATTTT. Protein sequence: CASSLGQQNTIYF.

The chain links TRBV6-5 to TRBJ1-6, with TRBD1 as a possible D gene (5 bases). The CDR3 contains 15 residues. Trimming stripped 0 bases from V and 10 bases from J, with 13 bases between. The germline gives CDR1 MNHEY, CDR2 SVGAGI. For the CDR3, the DNA is TGTGCCAGCAGTTACTCGAGCGGGGGAAGGTCACCCCTCCACTTT. Residues: CASSYSSGGRSPLHF.

The chain uses TRBV6-6 and TRBJ1-2; 10 bases are a match to TRBD1. CDR1 and CDR2 (germline): MNHNY, SVGAGI (reference sequence). The CDR3 sequence is 14 residues long. The ends lost 5 bases at V and 6 bases at J; junction bases unmatched: 6. The CDR3 region is CASSRDRGPDGYTF. CDR3 DNA sequence: TGTGCCAGCAGTCGAGACAGGGGGCCGGATGGCTACACCTTC.

The rearrangement joins TRBV7-2 to TRBJ2-1, with 7 bases identical to TRBD2. The V gene end was trimmed by 2 bases and the J gene end by 6 bases; junction bases not matched to a gene: 1. The CDR3 consists of 13 residues. The V gene's germline CDR1 is SGHTA and CDR2 FQGNSA. In DNA form, the CDR3 reads TGTGCCAGCAGCTTATCGGGGGGCAATGAGCAGTTCTTC. It encodes CASSLSGGNEQFF.

The chain combines TRBV18 with TRBJ2-7; D may match TRBD1 or TRBD2 (5 bases each). Germline values: CDR1 KGHSH, CDR2 LQKENI. The CDR3 contains 15 residues. V was trimmed by 0 bases and J by 2 bases, leaving 11 bases between them. The CDR3 bases are TGTGCCAGCTCACCACCGAGGGGTAGCCCCTACGAGCAGTACTTC. Amino acids: CASSPPRGSPYEQYF.

Points on this clone: At the DNA level, this CDR3 is encoded by other sequences in the same sample as well. The chain combines TRBV28 with TRBJ2-7; D uncertain. This CDR3 is 11 amino acids long. With 4 bases removed from V and 4 bases from J, the gap between germline ends came to 5 bases. Germline loops: CDR1 MDHEN, CDR2 SYDVKM. The CDR3 DNA reads as TGTGCCAGCAGTTACCGTTACGAGCAGTACTTC. Its protein product is CASSYRYEQYF. The full variable domain, completed using reference TRBV28 and TRBJ2-7, is DVKVTQSSRYLVKRTGEKVFLECVQDMDHENMFWYRQDPGLGLRLIYFSYDVKMKEKGDIPEGYSVSREKKERFSLILESASTNQTSMYLCASSYRYEQYFGPGTRLTVT.

This sequence joins TRBV4-1 and TRBJ2-1; no definite D call. The CDR3 spans 16 residues. The V and J ends lost 1 base and 0 bases respectively, with 10 bases between them. Germline loops: CDR1 MGHRA, CDR2 YSYEKL. The CDR3 nucleotides are TGCGCCAGCAGCCAAGGTCGGCAGAGCTCCTACAATGAGCAGTTCTTC. This sequence encodes CASSQGRQSSYNEQFF.

The rearrangement links TRBV27 to TRBJ2-7, with TRBD1 as a possible D gene (6 bases). The germline CDR1 and CDR2 sequences are MNHEY and SMNVEV (reference sequence). The CDR3 has 16 residues. The ends were cut back, 2 bases at V and 4 bases at J, with 18 bases in the middle. DNA for the CDR3: TGTGCCAGCAGTTTACTCGGGACCTCAAGGGGGTACGAGCAGTACTTC. Translating it yields CASSLLGTSRGYEQYF.

The genes are TRBV18 and TRBJ1-2; TRBD1 matches 12 bases. From germline, CDR1 is KGHSH and CDR2 LQKENI. V trimming: 4 bases; J trimming: 4 bases; junction bases outside the gene matches: 1. The CDR3 extends over 14 amino acids. The CDR3 DNA reads as TGTGCCAGCTCACAGGGACAGGGGGCCTATGGCTACACCTTC. This encodes CASSQGQGAYGYTF.

V is TRBV7-2 and J is TRBJ1-3; the D is unclear. This CDR3 comprises 13 residues. CDR1 is SGHTA, CDR2 FQGNSA, per germline. V lost 4 bases, J lost 0 bases, and 4 bases lay in between. The DNA of the CDR3 is TGTGCCAGCAGCTCCAGCTCTGGAAACACCATATATTTT. Its protein is CASSSSSGNTIYF.

The V gene is TRBV27, the J gene TRBJ2-5; 8 bases map to TRBD2. The J call could be wrong; TRBJ2-7 is a better fit for the DNA end. Looked up from germline, CDR1 is MNHEY and CDR2 is SMNVEV (reference sequence). The CDR3 is 16 residues long. CDR3 in amino acids: CASSLRGLAELYEQYF. The CDR3 nucleotides read TGTGCCAGCAGTTTGCGTGGACTAGCCGAGCTCTACGAGCAGTACTTC.

The chain recombines TRBV14 with TRBJ2-7, with D maybe TRBD1 (6 bases). The CDR3 totals 12 residues. V dropped 10 bases and J dropped 3 bases, with 13 bases sitting between them. Per germline, CDR1 SGHDN and CDR2 FVKESK. CDR3 sequence: CATGARLYEQYF. CDR3 sequence (DNA): TGTGCCACAGGGGCGAGGCTCTACGAGCAGTACTTC.

This chain uses TRBV4-3 with TRBJ2-2; D possibly corresponds to TRBD1 (6 bases). The CDR3 spans 17 residues. V was pared by 0 bases and J by 10 bases, with 21 bases between. The germline CDR1 and CDR2 sequences are LGHNA and YSLEER. The CDR3 is CASSQDFETGMTVELFF. The CDR3 coding sequence is TGCGCCAGCAGCCAAGATTTCGAAACAGGGATGACTGTGGAGCTGTTTTTT.

The rearrangement links TRBV18 to TRBJ2-5, with TRBD2 matching 8 bases. From germline, CDR1 is KGHSH and CDR2 LQKENI. The ends lost 5 bases at V and 5 bases at J; junction bases unmatched: 10. This CDR3 contains 15 residues. CDR3 region: CASSTSGGPGETQYF. CDR3 nucleotide sequence: TGTGCCAGCTCAACCAGCGGGGGCCCAGGGGAGACCCAGTACTTC.

The CDR3 is CASTSRQDFTEQYF. The CDR3 DNA reads as TGTGCCAGCACCTCGAGACAGGATTTTACCGAGCAGTACTTC. This chain joins TRBV6-4 and TRBJ2-7; D possibly corresponds to TRBD1 (6 bases). The CDR3 covers 14 residues. CDR1 MRHNA and CDR2 SNTAGT come from the germline V gene. The V end lost 7 bases, the J end lost 6 bases, and 19 bases lay between the germline ends.

The rearrangement uses TRBV2 and TRBJ1-3; tentatively, D is TRBD1 (5 bases). CDR3 length: 15 residues. Germline V CDR1 and CDR2: SNHLY, FYNNEI. V shed 4 bases and J shed 2 bases, with 12 bases lying between them. The CDR3 DNA sequence: TGTGCCAGCAGTGGGGGCGGATCACCTGGAAACACCATATATTTT. Translated: CASSGGGSPGNTIYF.

The V and J genes are TRBV4-3 and TRBJ2-2; the D is unclear. Trimming took 4 bases from V and 4 from J, leaving 10 bases between them. This CDR3 contains 14 residues. Looked up from germline, CDR1 is LGHNA and CDR2 is YSLEER. CDR3 in amino acids: CASSPRIVTGELFF. The DNA for the CDR3 is TGCGCCAGCAGCCCAAGGATTGTCACCGGGGAGCTGTTTTTT.

The chain uses TRBV7-2 and TRBJ2-7; maybe TRBD1 (6 bases). This CDR3 has 17 residues. Germline values: CDR1 SGHTA, CDR2 FQGNSA. The germline V and J ends were trimmed by 1 base and 2 bases, with 18 bases remaining between them. DNA of the CDR3: TGTGCCAGCAGCTTAGGTGGTTGGCAGGGGATTCCCTACGAGCAGTACTTC. This sequence encodes CASSLGGWQGIPYEQYF.

J is TRBJ1-6 and V is TRBV27; D unclear. The CDR3 has 15 residues. V was clipped by 5 bases and J by 6 bases, with 14 bases between them. Germline CDR1 reads MNHEY; CDR2 reads SMNVEV (reference sequence). The CDR3 DNA reads as TGTGCCAGCAGTCCCCGAGCGGCTGTTAATTCACCCCTCCACTTT. Protein product: CASSPRAAVNSPLHF.

The chain uses TRBV6-4 and TRBJ2-3, with TRBD2 matching 7 bases. CDR3 length: 13 amino acids. V shed 4 bases, J shed 8 bases, and the junction held 6 bases outside the gene matches. Per germline, CDR1 MRHNA and CDR2 SNTAGT. CDR3 sequence (DNA): TGTGCCAGCAGTGCGGGGGGTCAACGTACGCAGTATTTT. Protein: CASSAGGQRTQYF.

The V gene is TRBV11-2, the J gene TRBJ2-7, with D perhaps assigned TRBD1 or TRBD2 (5 bases each). V was shortened by 4 bases and J by 3 bases, with 13 bases between the two germline ends. CDR3 length: 14 residues. Germline loops: CDR1 SGHAT, CDR2 FQNNGV. The CDR3 DNA sequence: TGTGCCAGCAGCTACCCTCAGGGAGTCTACGAGCAGTACTTC. This codes for CASSYPQGVYEQYF.

This chain uses TRBV27 with TRBJ2-1, with 9 bases identical to TRBD2. With V trimmed by 7 bases and J by 0 bases, 4 bases remained unmatched. The CDR3 is 15 residues long. Germline V gene lookup returns CDR1 MNHEY and CDR2 SMNVEV (reference sequence). The CDR3 protein is CASIKREDSYNEQFF. The CDR3 DNA reads as TGTGCCAGCATAAAGCGGGAGGACTCCTACAATGAGCAGTTCTTC.

The V and J genes are TRBV6-6 and TRBJ1-2; D is uncertain. Germline V CDR1 and CDR2: MNHNY, SVGAGI (reference sequence). CDR3 size: 14 residues. V was shortened by 2 bases and J by 1 base, with 8 bases between the two germline ends. Here the CDR3 DNA reads TGTGCCAGCAGTTACGGGAGAAATAACTATGGCTACACCTTC. Encoded protein: CASSYGRNNYGYTF.